These 8 T cell receptor beta chains share one sample of origin, sequenced in a study of T cell responses to AZD1222 COVID-19 vaccine. Here immunoSEQ multiplex PCR was the method, and the copy in TCRdb shows in-frame clones only, minus some. The sample records over 120,000 clones, about nine tenths being singletons. Sequences were derived from peripheral blood, sampled 28 days after the second AZD1222 dose. The receptor source for this set is an adult who received the AZD1222 COVID-19 vaccine.

The chain links TRBV11-2 to TRBJ2-3; tentative D call: TRBD2 (5 bases). The length of the CDR3 is 12 residues. The V end was cut by 6 bases, the J end by 6 bases, with 10 bases between. Germline V CDR1 and CDR2: SGHAT, FQNNGV. DNA for the CDR3: TGTGCCAGCAGGGGGAGTTCGGATACGCAGTATTTT. Amino acids: CASRGSSDTQYF.

The V call is TRBV5-4, the J call TRBJ1-2; D ambiguous. This CDR3 is 13 amino acids long. Germline lookup yields CDR1 SGHNT and CDR2 YYREEE (reference sequence). V shed 2 bases and J shed 3 bases, with 8 bases lying between them. The CDR3 here is CASSFRVDYGYTF. The CDR3 DNA follows: TGTGCCAGCAGCTTTAGGGTAGACTATGGCTACACCTTC. Filled out from reference TRBV5-4 and TRBJ1-2, the complete variable domain reads ETGVTQSPTHLIKTRGQQVTLRCSSQSGHNTVSWYQQALGQGPQFIFQYYREEENGRGNFPPRFSGLQFPNYSSELNVNALELDDSALYLCASSFRVDYGYTFGSGTRLTVV.

The rearrangement links TRBV10-3 to TRBJ2-1; 12 positions match TRBD2. Germline V CDR1 and CDR2: ENHRY, SYGVKD. The CDR3 runs to 15 residues. V shed 6 bases, J shed 8 bases, and the junction held 8 bases outside the gene matches. In DNA, the CDR3 is TGTGCCATCAGAGCGCTAGCGGGAGGGCCCGATGAGCAGTTCTTC. It encodes CAIRALAGGPDEQFF.

This clone was seen only once. The chain carries TRBV6-6 and TRBJ2-2, with D tentatively TRBD1 (6 bases). Trimming shortened V by 6 bases and J by 1 base, and 12 bases separated the two germline ends. The CDR3 consists of 15 residues. Looked up from germline, CDR1 is MNHNY and CDR2 is SVGAGI (reference sequence). The DNA for the CDR3 is TGTGCCAGCAGCTACAGGGAGCTGAACACCGGGGAGCTGTTTTTT. It is translated as CASSYRELNTGELFF.

Turning to this clone: The same CDR3 also results from other DNA sequences found in this sample. In DNA form, the CDR3 reads TGTGCCAGCAGTATACAGGGAAGGGAGACCCAGTACTTC. The encoded protein is CASSIQGRETQYF. The rearrangement joins TRBV6-5 to TRBJ2-5, with a weak D call TRBD1 (6 bases). This CDR3 has 13 amino acids. CDR1 and CDR2 (germline): MNHEY, SVGAGI. V lost 5 bases to trimming and J lost 5 bases, with 12 bases between them.

The V and J genes are TRBV25-1 and TRBJ2-7; maybe TRBD1 (5 bases). Trimming pared 6 bases from V and 3 bases from J, leaving 15 bases between. CDR3 length equals 14 residues. CDR1 is MGHDK and CDR2 is SYGVNS in the germline V gene. The CDR3 DNA reads TGTGCCAGCAGCCAGGGATCGGAGATCTACGAGCAGTACTTC. Translating it yields CASSQGSEIYEQYF.

The rearrangement links TRBV5-6 to TRBJ2-3; TRBD2 aligns across 7 bases. The V segment lost 1 base and the J segment 2 bases; nucleotides outside the gene matches: 7. The germline V gene has CDR1 SGHDT and CDR2 YYEEEE. The CDR3 length is 16 residues. This CDR3 reads CASSLPLAVPTDTQYF. The CDR3 coding sequence is TGTGCCAGCAGCTTGCCCCTAGCGGTACCCACAGATACGCAGTATTTT. The variable domain in full, with the rest retrieved from reference TRBV5-6 and TRBJ2-3, is DAGVTQSPTHLIKTRGQQVTLRCSPKSGHDTVSWYQQALGQGPQFIFQYYEEEERQRGNFPDRFSGHQFPNYSSELNVNALLLGDSALYLCASSLPLAVPTDTQYFGPGTRLTVL.

The genes are TRBV3-1 (or the pseudogene TRBV3-2) and TRBJ1-2; D is unclear. CDR1 and CDR2 (germline): LGHDT, YNNKEL (reference sequence). The CDR3 contains 14 residues. Trimming stripped 1 base from V and 0 bases from J, with 6 bases between. Here the CDR3 reads CASSQAGTNYGYTF. CDR3 bases: TGTGCCAGCAGCCAAGCGGGGACTAACTATGGCTACACCTTC.